The 12 T cell receptor beta chains in this list originate from one sample, sequenced in a study of blood T cells in healthy people across ages (dated by TCRdb to 2015 to 2017). Libraries came from 5' RACE. Sequencing relied on an Illumina HiSeq 2500. A second PCR of roughly 7 to 11 cycles was performed with a sample-barcoded 5' primer and a J-beta primer mix. TCRdb reworked the public reads: Q25 trimming with fastp, MiXCR clone assembly, productive beta chains retained. For every CDR3 protein sequence, its rows merge into one entry that carries the most common genes and DNA. For this sample there are around 700,000 distinct CDR3 sequences; approximately 25% appear just once. 9.4% of the sample lies in the top ten. The data were also submitted as part of a second study, on T cells of mothers and their children.

Sequences were obtained from blood. Receptors were obtained from a boy between 10 and 17 years old in good health.

To note about this clonotype: Mismatch with germline at one junction end may stem from a read error. The chain has TRBV6-5 and TRBJ1-3; the D is unclear. Germline values: CDR1 MNHEY, CDR2 SVGAGI. This CDR3 is 17 amino acids long. The CDR3 loop reads CASSYSMVAYSGNTIYF. CDR3 nucleotide sequence: TGCGCCAGCAGTTACTCGATGGTAGCGTATTCTGGAAACACCATATATTTT.

This clonotype showed up just a few times. The J gene is TRBJ1-6, the V gene TRBV4-3, with a possible D match to TRBD1 (5 bases). The CDR3 runs to 16 residues. Trimming stripped 0 bases from V and 6 bases from J, with 12 bases between. Germline CDR1 is LGHNA and CDR2 is YSLEER. The CDR3 nucleotides are TGCGCCAGCAGCCAAGATTGGTCGGGGCCTAATTCACCCCTCCACTTT. Translated: CASSQDWSGPNSPLHF.

The rearrangement links TRBV7-2 to TRBJ1-3, with a tentative D call TRBD1 (5 bases). The CDR3 is 15 amino acids. Germline V lookup: CDR1 SGHTA, CDR2 FQGNSA. V lost 4 bases to trimming and J lost 0 bases, with 10 bases between them. This CDR3 is CASSSDRYSGNTIYF. CDR3 coding DNA: TGTGCCAGCAGCTCCGACAGATACTCTGGAAACACCATATATTTT.

V and J are TRBV7-2 and TRBJ1-2; a weak D match, TRBD1 (5 bases). This CDR3 spans 15 amino acids. From germline, CDR1 is SGHTA and CDR2 FQGNSA. V was trimmed by 5 bases and J by 4 bases, leaving 17 bases between them. The CDR3 DNA sequence: TGTGCCAGCAGCCAAGAAGGTGGCAGGGCCTATGGCTACACCTTC. The encoded protein is CASSQEGGRAYGYTF. Complete variable domain (other parts from reference TRBV7-2 and TRBJ1-2): GAGVSQSPSNKVTEKGKDVELRCDPISGHTALYWYRQSLGQGLEFLIYFQGNSAPDKSGLPSDRFSAERTGGSVSTLTIQRTQQEDSAVYLCASSQEGGRAYGYTFGSGTRLTVV.

The CDR3 region has the DNA TGTGCCAGCAGCGATGCAGATTTTGTCTCTGGAAACACCATATATTTT. Residues: CASSDADFVSGNTIYF. The chain is built from TRBV7-9 and TRBJ1-3; D is unclear. This CDR3 has 16 residues. Germline loops: CDR1 SEHNR, CDR2 FQNEAQ (reference sequence). V lost 5 bases to trimming and J lost 0 bases, with 14 bases between them.

In this sample, this clonotype turned up a few times. The chain is built from TRBV29-1 and TRBJ2-1; TRBD2 aligns across 8 bases. This CDR3 is 13 amino acids long. After removal of 6 bases from V and 9 bases from J, the junction contained 10 bases not matched to a gene. CDR1 and CDR2 from the germline V gene are SQVTM and ANQGSEA. CDR3 in DNA: TGCAGCGTCCGAGCGGGAGTCAACAGTGAGCAGTTCTTC. Protein: CSVRAGVNSEQFF.

In this sample, this clonotype turned up a few times. The chain couples TRBV29-1 to TRBJ1-2; 9 nucleotides line up with TRBD1. Germline V gives CDR1 SQVTM, CDR2 ANQGSEA. The CDR3 sequence is 15 residues long. Trimming took 4 bases from V and 4 from J; bases not matched to a gene: 10. DNA of the CDR3: TGCAGCGTTGGGGGACAGGGTGGGGGTAGCTATGGCTACACCTTC. Protein: CSVGGQGGGSYGYTF.

The J gene is TRBJ2-1, the V gene TRBV3-1; 9 nucleotides align to TRBD2. Trimming removed 3 bases from V and 8 bases from J; junction bases left unmatched: 11. CDR3 length: 16 residues. Per germline, CDR1 LGHDT and CDR2 YNNKEL (reference sequence). The CDR3 loop is CASSQGAGGALDEQFF. CDR3 nucleotide sequence: TGTGCCAGCAGCCAGGGAGCGGGAGGTGCATTGGATGAGCAGTTCTTC.

In DNA, the CDR3 is TGTGCCAGCAGTTTAGTTATGGGCTACGAGCAGTACTTC. Protein: CASSLVMGYEQYF. The J gene is TRBJ2-7, the V gene TRBV12-3 or TRBV12-4; D is unclear. V was clipped by 1 base and J by 3 bases, with 7 bases between them. The CDR3 consists of 13 residues.

This clonotype has a handful of counts. A junction boundary mismatches the germline segment, possibly from a read error. V gene TRBV4-1 combines with J gene TRBJ1-5; TRBD1 might be the D (6 bases). The germline CDR1 and CDR2 sequences are MGHRA and YSYEKL. The CDR3 has 14 amino acids. CDR3 protein: CASSQDSSHQPQHF. CDR3 DNA sequence: TGCGCCAGCAGCCAGGACAGTAGCCATCAGCCCCAGCATTTT.

Here the CDR3 DNA reads TGTGCCAGCAGTGAAGGAGCCCACACTGAAGCTTTCTTT. Its protein is CASSEGAHTEAFF. The rearrangement links TRBV2 to TRBJ1-1, with unresolved D. The ends were cut back, 1 base at V and 3 bases at J, with 6 bases in the middle. This CDR3 has 13 residues. Germline assignment: CDR1 SNHLY and CDR2 FYNNEI.

The V call is TRBV29-1, the J call TRBJ2-7; 10 bases match TRBD1. With V trimmed by 1 base and J by 1 base, 1 base remained unmatched. This CDR3 comprises 14 residues. Germline V lookup: CDR1 SQVTM, CDR2 ANQGSEA. The CDR3 reads CSVEVGQGSYEQYF. The DNA for the CDR3 is TGCAGCGTTGAAGTGGGACAGGGGTCCTACGAGCAGTACTTC.